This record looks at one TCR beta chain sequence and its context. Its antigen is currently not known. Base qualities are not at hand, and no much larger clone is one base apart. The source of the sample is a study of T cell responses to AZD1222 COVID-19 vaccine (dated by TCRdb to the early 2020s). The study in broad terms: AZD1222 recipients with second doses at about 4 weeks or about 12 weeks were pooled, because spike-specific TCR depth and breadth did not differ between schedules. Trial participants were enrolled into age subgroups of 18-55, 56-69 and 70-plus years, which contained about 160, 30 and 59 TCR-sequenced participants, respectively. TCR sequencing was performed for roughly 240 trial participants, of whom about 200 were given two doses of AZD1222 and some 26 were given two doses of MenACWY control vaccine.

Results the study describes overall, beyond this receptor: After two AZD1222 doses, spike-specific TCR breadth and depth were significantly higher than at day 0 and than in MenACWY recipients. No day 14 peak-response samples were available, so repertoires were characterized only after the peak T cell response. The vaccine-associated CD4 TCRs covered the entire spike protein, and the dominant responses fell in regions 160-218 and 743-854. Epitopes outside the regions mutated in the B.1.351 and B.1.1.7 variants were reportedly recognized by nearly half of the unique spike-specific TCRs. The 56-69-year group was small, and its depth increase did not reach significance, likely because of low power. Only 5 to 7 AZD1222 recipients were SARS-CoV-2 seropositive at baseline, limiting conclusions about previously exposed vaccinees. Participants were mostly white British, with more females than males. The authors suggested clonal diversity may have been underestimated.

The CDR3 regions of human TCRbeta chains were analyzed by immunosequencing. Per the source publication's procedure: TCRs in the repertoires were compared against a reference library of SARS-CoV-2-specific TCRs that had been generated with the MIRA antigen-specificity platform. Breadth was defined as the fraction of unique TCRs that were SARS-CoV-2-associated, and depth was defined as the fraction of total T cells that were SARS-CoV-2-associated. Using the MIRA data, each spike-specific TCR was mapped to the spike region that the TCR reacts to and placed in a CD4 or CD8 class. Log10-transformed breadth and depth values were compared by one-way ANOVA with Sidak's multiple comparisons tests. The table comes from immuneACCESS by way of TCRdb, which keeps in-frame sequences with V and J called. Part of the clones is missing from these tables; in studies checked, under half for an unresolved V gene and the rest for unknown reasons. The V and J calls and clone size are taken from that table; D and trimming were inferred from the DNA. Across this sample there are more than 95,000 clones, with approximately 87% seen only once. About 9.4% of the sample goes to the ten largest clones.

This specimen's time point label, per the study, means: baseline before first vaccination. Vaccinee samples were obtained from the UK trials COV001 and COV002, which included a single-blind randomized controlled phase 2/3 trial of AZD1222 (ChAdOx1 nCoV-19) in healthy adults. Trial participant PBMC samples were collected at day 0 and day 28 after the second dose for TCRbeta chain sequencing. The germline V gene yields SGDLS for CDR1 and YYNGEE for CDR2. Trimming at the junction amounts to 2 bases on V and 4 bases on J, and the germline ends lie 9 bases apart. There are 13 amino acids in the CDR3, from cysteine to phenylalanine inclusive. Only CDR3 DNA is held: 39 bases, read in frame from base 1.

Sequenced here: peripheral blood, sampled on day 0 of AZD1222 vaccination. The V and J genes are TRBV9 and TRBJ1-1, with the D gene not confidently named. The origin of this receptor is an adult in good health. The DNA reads TGTGCCAGCAGCGTGAGCGGTTTCACTGAAGCTTTCTTT. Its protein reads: CASSVSGFTEAFF.